One sample yielded the 7 T cell receptor beta chains listed below, sequenced in a study of blood T cells in healthy people across ages. For the second PCR, which ran for about 7 to 12 cycles, a sample-barcoded 5' primer and a J-beta primer mix were used. TCRdb fed the 5' RACE reads into MiXCR, producing one record per CDR3 protein. This table has approximately 790,000 distinct CDR3 sequences, 60% to 80% appearing once. Sequenced sample: blood. All receptors come from a man aged 25-40 years in good health.

J is TRBJ1-4 and V is TRBV2; no clear D. There are 12 residues in the CDR3. In germline, CDR1 is SNHLY, CDR2 FYNNEI. The V and J ends lost 6 bases and 8 bases respectively, with 10 bases between them. The CDR3 loop is CASSPTEEKLFF. In DNA form, the CDR3 reads TGTGCCAGCAGCCCCACTGAGGAAAAACTGTTTTTT.

This clonotype was detected only a few times. This chain joins TRBV29-1 and TRBJ2-7; D is uncertain. Germline CDR1 and CDR2: SQVTM and ANQGSEA. V lost 6 bases and J 3 bases, leaving 9 bases between the germline ends. The CDR3 is 11 amino acids. The CDR3 nucleotides read TGCAGCGTCCATTCTTTCTACGAGCAGTACTTC. It translates to CSVHSFYEQYF.

This chain connects TRBV20-1 to TRBJ2-7; possibly TRBD1 or TRBD2 for D (5 bases each). The CDR3 has 14 residues. V was trimmed by 0 bases and J by 0 bases, leaving 9 bases between them. The germline V gene has CDR1 DFQATT and CDR2 SNEGSKA (reference sequence). The CDR3 loop is CSARDRGSSYEQYF. CDR3 sequence (DNA): TGCAGTGCTAGAGATCGGGGCAGCTCCTACGAGCAGTACTTC.

With regard to this clonotype: A read error may account for a junction end that differs from germline. The chain uses TRBV7-2 and TRBJ2-7; 9 positions match TRBD2. Germline V gives CDR1 SGHTA, CDR2 FQGNSA. The CDR3 extends over 15 amino acids. As DNA, the CDR3 is TGTGCCAGCAACTTAGGAGTAGCGGGGGACTACGAGCAGTACTTC. It encodes CASNLGVAGDYEQYF.

This rearrangement joins TRBV20-1 to TRBJ2-3; possibly TRBD1 or TRBD2 for D (5 bases each). The V end was cut by 5 bases, the J end by 2 bases, with 17 bases between. Germline V gene data show CDR1 as DFQATT and CDR2 as SNEGSKA (reference sequence). This CDR3 is 15 amino acids long. This chain's CDR3 is CSAGPWDQLTDTQYF. The CDR3 region has the DNA TGCAGTGCTGGTCCGTGGGACCAGCTCACAGATACGCAGTATTTT.

This clonotype came up a few times. The CDR3 coding sequence is TGTGCCAGCAGTGGGATCGGATGGGACAGTCGGAACACTGAAGCTTTCTTT. It is translated as CASSGIGWDSRNTEAFF. The chain combines TRBV2 with TRBJ1-1; 7 nucleotides match TRBD1. Looked up from germline, CDR1 is SNHLY and CDR2 is FYNNEI. The CDR3 is 17 residues long. The V gene end was trimmed by 4 bases and the J gene end by 1 base; junction bases not matched to a gene: 12.

The chain combines TRBV3-1 with TRBJ1-2; TRBD1 matches 8 bases. V lost 0 bases to trimming and J lost 5 bases; unmatched junction nucleotides: 11. The CDR3 runs to 17 residues. Germline assignment: CDR1 LGHDT and CDR2 YNNKEL (reference sequence). CDR3 residues: CASSQDIDGQGWYGYTF. In DNA form, the CDR3 reads TGTGCCAGCAGCCAAGATATAGATGGACAGGGATGGTATGGCTACACCTTC.